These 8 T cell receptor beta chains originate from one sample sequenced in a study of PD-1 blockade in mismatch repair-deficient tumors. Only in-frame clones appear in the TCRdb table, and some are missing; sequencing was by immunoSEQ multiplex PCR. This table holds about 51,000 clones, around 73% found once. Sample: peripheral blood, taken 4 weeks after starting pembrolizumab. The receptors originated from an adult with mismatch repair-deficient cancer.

The CDR3 spells CASSTERGAETQYF. The CDR3 coding sequence is TGTGCCAGCAGCACCGAAAGGGGGGCTGAGACCCAGTACTTC. The chain is built from TRBV5-6 and TRBJ2-5; D is tentatively TRBD1 or TRBD2 (6 bases each). The CDR3 is 14 residues long. Trimming pared 4 bases from V and 5 bases from J, leaving 15 bases between. Germline CDR1 is SGHDT and CDR2 is YYEEEE.

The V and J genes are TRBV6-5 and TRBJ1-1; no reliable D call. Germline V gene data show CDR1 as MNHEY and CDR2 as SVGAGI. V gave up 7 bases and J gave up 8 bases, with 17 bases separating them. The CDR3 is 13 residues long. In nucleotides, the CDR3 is TGTGCCAGCAACCCTATAAAGGCTTCAGAAGCTTTCTTT. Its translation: CASNPIKASEAFF.

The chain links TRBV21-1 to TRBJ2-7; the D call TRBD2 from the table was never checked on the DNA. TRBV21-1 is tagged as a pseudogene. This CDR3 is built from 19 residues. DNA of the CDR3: TGTGCCAGCAGCAAATTGTCTCATAGCGTTTCGACACTTTCCTACGAGCAGTACTTC. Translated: CASSKLSHSVSTLSYEQYF.

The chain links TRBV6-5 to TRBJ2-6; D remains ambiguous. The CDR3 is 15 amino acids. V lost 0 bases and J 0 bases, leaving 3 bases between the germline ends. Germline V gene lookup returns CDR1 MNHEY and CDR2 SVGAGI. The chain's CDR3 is CASSYSPSGANVLTF. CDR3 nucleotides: TGTGCCAGCAGTTACTCGCCCTCTGGGGCCAACGTCCTGACTTTC.

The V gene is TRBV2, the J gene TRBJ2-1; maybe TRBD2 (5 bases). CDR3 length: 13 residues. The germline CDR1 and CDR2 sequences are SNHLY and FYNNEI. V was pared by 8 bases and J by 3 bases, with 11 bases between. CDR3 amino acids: CASSREGYNEQFF. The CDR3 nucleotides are TGTGCCAGCTCTCGAGAGGGCTACAATGAGCAGTTCTTC.

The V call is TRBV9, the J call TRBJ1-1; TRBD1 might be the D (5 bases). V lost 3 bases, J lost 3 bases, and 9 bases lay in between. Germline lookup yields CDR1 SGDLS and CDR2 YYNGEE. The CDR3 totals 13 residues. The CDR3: CASSGGFDTEAFF. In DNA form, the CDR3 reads TGTGCCAGCAGCGGGGGGTTCGACACTGAAGCTTTCTTT. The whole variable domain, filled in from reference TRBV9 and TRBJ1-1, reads DSGVTQTPKHLITATGQRVTLRCSPRSGDLSVYWYQQSLDQGLQFLIQYYNGEERAKGNILERFSAQQFPDLHSELNLSSLELGDSALYFCASSGGFDTEAFFGQGTRLTVV.

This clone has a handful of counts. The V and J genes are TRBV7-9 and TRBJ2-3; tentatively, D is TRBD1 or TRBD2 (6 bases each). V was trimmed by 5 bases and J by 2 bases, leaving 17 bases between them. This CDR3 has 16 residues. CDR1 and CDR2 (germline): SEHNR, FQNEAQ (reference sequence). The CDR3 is CASSPRDNRPTDTQYF. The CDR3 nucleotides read TGTGCCAGCAGCCCGCGGGACAATCGGCCCACAGATACGCAGTATTTT. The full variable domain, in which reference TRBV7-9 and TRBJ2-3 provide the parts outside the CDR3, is DTGVSQNPRHKITKRGQNVTFRCDPISEHNRLYWYRQTLGQGPEFLTYFQNEAQLEKSRLLSDRFSAERPKGSFSTLEIQRTEQGDSAMYLCASSPRDNRPTDTQYFGPGTRLTVL.

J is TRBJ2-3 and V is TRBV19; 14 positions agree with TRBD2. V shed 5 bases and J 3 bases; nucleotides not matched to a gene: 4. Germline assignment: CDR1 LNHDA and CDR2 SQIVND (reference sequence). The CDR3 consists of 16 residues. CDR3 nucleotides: TGTGCCAGTAGTGGACTAGCGGGAGGCAATACAGATACGCAGTATTTT. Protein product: CASSGLAGGNTDTQYF.